A selection of T cell receptor beta chains follows, all from one sample in a study of blood T cell repertoires in COVID-19. The assay was immunoSEQ multiplex PCR, and TCRdb's table has in-frame clones only and misses some. Among 150,000 to 200,000 clones listed, about three quarters were seen once. The source material was peripheral blood. The receptors derive from an elderly woman with COVID-19, enrolled during active disease. Each CDR3 is given with its conserved first and last residue. D genes are given only for firm matches. The size entry is marked missing in some rows and otherwise reads once, few, many or a size class.

clone_size	d_call	j_call	cdr3_length	v_call	cdr3_aa	cdr3_nt
.	TRBD2	TRBJ2-7	15	TRBV27	CASSLMAGGPLEQYF	TGTGCCAGCAGTTTAATGGCGGGAGGCCCCCTCGAGCAGTACTTC
once	.	TRBJ2-2	12	TRBV12-3/TRBV12-4	CASSRPSGELFF	TGTGCCAGCAGCAGACCTAGCGGGGAGCTGTTTTTT
.	TRBD1	TRBJ2-5	15	TRBV5-1	CASSLVDRGQETQYF	TGCGCCAGCAGCTTGGTGGACAGGGGTCAAGAGACCCAGTACTTC
.	TRBD1	TRBJ1-1	14	TRBV5-1	CASSVDRGNTEAFF	TGCGCCAGCAGCGTGGACAGGGGGAACACTGAAGCTTTCTTT
once	.	TRBJ1-1	13	TRBV18	CASSPNGGTEAFF	TGTGCCAGCTCACCAAACGGAGGCACTGAAGCTTTCTTT
.	.	TRBJ2-1	12	TRBV29-1	CSVGGVAGEQFF	TGCAGCGTTGGGGGAGTGGCCGGTGAGCAGTTCTTC
.	.	TRBJ1-1	16	TRBV4-1	CASSQGGTDLNTEAFF	TGCGCCAGCAGCCAAGGCGGGACGGACCTGAACACTGAAGCTTTCTTT
.	TRBD1	TRBJ1-1	15	TRBV5-4	CATSLGGQGAAGAFF	TGTGCCACCTCCCTTGGTGGGCAGGGGGCAGCGGGAGCTTTCTTT
.	TRBD2	TRBJ2-7	16	TRBV15	CATSRDAAGGYYEQYF	TGTGCCACCAGCAGAGATGCGGCGGGAGGATACTACGAGCAGTACTTC
.	.	TRBJ1-2	15	TRBV28	CASRPRDINFSGYTF	TGTGCCAGCAGGCCCCGGGACATCAATTTTAGCGGCTACACCTTC
.	.	TRBJ2-1	15	TRBV19	CASSRNAGASNEQFF	TGTGCCAGTAGCCGAAACGCGGGGGCTTCTAATGAGCAGTTCTTC
.	TRBD1	TRBJ1-5	15	TRBV27	CASSMVGGAGQPQHF	TGTGCCAGCAGCATGGTAGGGGGCGCTGGGCAGCCCCAGCATTTT
.	TRBD1	TRBJ2-2	15	TRBV18	CASSPDRGRTGELFF	TGTGCCAGCTCACCGGACAGGGGAAGGACCGGGGAGCTGTTTTTT
.	.	TRBJ1-1	17	TRBV28	CASSLWPGSRANTEAFF	TGTGCCAGCAGTTTATGGCCGGGGAGCCGAGCGAACACTGAAGCTTTCTTT
.	TRBD2	TRBJ2-5	12	TRBV2	CAGRGTEETQYF	TGTGCCGGGCGGGGGACCGAAGAGACCCAGTACTTC
.	TRBD2	TRBJ2-4	17	TRBV5-8	CASSLGVTFGGEDIQYF	TGTGCCAGCAGCTTGGGAGTAACATTCGGGGGGGAGGACATTCAGTACTTC
.	TRBD1	TRBJ2-5	14	TRBV2	CASSETRDSETQYF	TGTGCCAGCAGTGAAACCCGGGACAGCGAGACCCAGTACTTC
.	TRBD1	TRBJ2-7	16	TRBV18	CASSPSRGLSSYEQYF	TGTGCCAGCTCACCAAGCAGGGGGCTAAGTTCCTACGAGCAGTACTTC
few	.	TRBJ2-2	16	TRBV27	CASSLLPGANAGELFF	TGTGCCAGCAGTCTCCTCCCAGGGGCCAACGCCGGGGAGCTGTTTTTT
.	TRBD2	TRBJ2-2	15	TRBV2	CASSGDYINTGELFF	TGTGCCAGCAGTGGGGACTACATCAACACCGGGGAGCTGTTTTTT